This TCR beta chain emerged from a study of liver allograft versus peripheral blood T cells. Study at large: Graft-liver T cell receptor repertoires were compared against recipient peripheral blood repertoires.

In this sample, this clonotype is medium-sized. As yet, its antigen is unknown. Overall study findings and caveats: Reportedly, liver allograft T cell receptor repertoires differed from peripheral blood ones.

V was shortened by 5 bases and J by 1 base, with 9 bases between the two germline ends. This CDR3 has 13 residues. Per germline, CDR1 SQVTM and CDR2 ANQGSEA. TCRdb processed the reads anew with MiXCR; each CDR3 protein has one entry. The data show some 6,100 distinct CDR3 sequences, roughly 18% seen once. V is TRBV29-1 and J is TRBJ1-5, with D hard to call. This TCR was recovered from a human patient who had a liver transplant. Some T cells may be transferred from the graft donor. Here the CDR3 reads CSVSPDSNQPQHF. For the CDR3, the DNA is TGCAGCGTTTCCCCTGACAGCAATCAGCCCCAGCATTTT.